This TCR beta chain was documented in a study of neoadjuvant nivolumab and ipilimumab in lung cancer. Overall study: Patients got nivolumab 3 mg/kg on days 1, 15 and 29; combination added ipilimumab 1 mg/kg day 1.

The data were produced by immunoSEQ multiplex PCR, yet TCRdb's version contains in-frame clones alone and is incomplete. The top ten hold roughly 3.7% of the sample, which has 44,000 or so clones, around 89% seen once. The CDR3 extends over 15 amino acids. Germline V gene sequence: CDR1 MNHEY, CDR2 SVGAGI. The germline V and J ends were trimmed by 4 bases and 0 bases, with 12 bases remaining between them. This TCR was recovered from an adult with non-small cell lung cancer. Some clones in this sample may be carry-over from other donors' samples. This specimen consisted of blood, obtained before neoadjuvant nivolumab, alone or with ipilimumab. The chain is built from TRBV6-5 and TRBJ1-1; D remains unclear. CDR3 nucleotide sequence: TGTGCCAGCAGTTTGACGGAAACGTTGAACACTGAAGCTTTCTTT. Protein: CASSLTETLNTEAFF.